Listed below are T cell receptor beta chains from one sample, sequenced in a study of cytomegalovirus exposure and HLA in healthy donors. Clones were read by immunoSEQ multiplex PCR, and TCRdb kept only the in-frame ones, dropping some. The sample consists of 100,000 to 150,000 clones, roughly three quarters of them appearing once. The sample consisted of PBMCs. These receptors were obtained from a woman aged 40 to 55 in good health and CMV-seronegative. The CDR3 runs from the conserved cysteine through the conserved F or W. The D gene is left open where the match is weak. Clone size is not always given. Where it is, it says once, few, many or a class for expanded clones.

d_gene: NA
j_gene: TRBJ2-5
abundance: NA
v_gene: TRBV27
CDR3nt: TGTGCCAGCAGGCGAACCGGGGGCCAAGAGACCCAGTACTTC
CDR3aa: CASRRTGGQETQYF

d_gene: TRBD1
j_gene: TRBJ2-7
abundance: NA
v_gene: TRBV6-5
CDR3nt: TGTGCCAGCAGTGGGTCCGGGACAGGGCGGGGCGAGCAGTACTTC
CDR3aa: CASSGSGTGRGEQYF

d_gene: NA
j_gene: TRBJ2-1
abundance: NA
v_gene: TRBV28
CDR3nt: TGTGCCAGCAGTTTGGGGCAATTAGGCAATGAGCAGTTCTTC
CDR3aa: CASSLGQLGNEQFF

d_gene: NA
j_gene: TRBJ2-4
abundance: once
v_gene: TRBV19
CDR3nt: TGTGCCAGTAGCCCCAGCCCAGGGGAAGCCAAAAACATTCAGTACTTC
CDR3aa: CASSPSPGEAKNIQYF

d_gene: TRBD1
j_gene: TRBJ1-1
abundance: NA
v_gene: TRBV6-5
CDR3nt: TGTGCCAGCAGTTACGGGGACAGGTTTAACACTGAAGCTTTCTTT
CDR3aa: CASSYGDRFNTEAFF

d_gene: NA
j_gene: TRBJ1-4
abundance: NA
v_gene: TRBV30
CDR3nt: TGTGCCTTACAGGGATCGACTAATGAAAAACTGTTTTTT
CDR3aa: CALQGSTNEKLFF

d_gene: NA
j_gene: TRBJ1-2
abundance: few
v_gene: TRBV5-8
CDR3nt: TGTGCCAGCAGCCGATATCGGGTGGTCAGCTATGGCTACACCTTC
CDR3aa: CASSRYRVVSYGYTF

d_gene: TRBD1
j_gene: TRBJ2-3
abundance: NA
v_gene: TRBV6-1
CDR3nt: TGTGCCAGCAGCAGGGACAGGGACGAGCATACGCAGTATTTT
CDR3aa: CASSRDRDEHTQYF

d_gene: NA
j_gene: TRBJ2-4
abundance: NA
v_gene: TRBV4-1
CDR3nt: TGCGCCAGCAGCCAAGAGGGGAGGAACATTCAGTACTTC
CDR3aa: CASSQEGRNIQYF

d_gene: NA
j_gene: TRBJ2-2
abundance: NA
v_gene: TRBV27
CDR3nt: TGTGCCAGCATTCCCAGGGGTTCGGGGGAGCTGTTTTTT
CDR3aa: CASIPRGSGELFF

d_gene: NA
j_gene: TRBJ1-1
abundance: NA
v_gene: TRBV7-8
CDR3nt: TGTGCCAGCAGTTATGGACAGACCTTAACGTACACTGAAGCTTTCTTT
CDR3aa: CASSYGQTLTYTEAFF

d_gene: NA
j_gene: TRBJ1-1
abundance: NA
v_gene: TRBV6-5
CDR3nt: TGTGCCAGCAGTACGATACGGGGAAGAAACACTGAAGCTTTCTTT
CDR3aa: CASSTIRGRNTEAFF

d_gene: NA
j_gene: TRBJ1-2
abundance: NA
v_gene: TRBV7-2
CDR3nt: TGTGCCAGCAGCTTAGAGGGAGGGGTTGGCGGCTACACCTTC
CDR3aa: CASSLEGGVGGYTF

d_gene: NA
j_gene: TRBJ1-3
abundance: NA
v_gene: TRBV5-1
CDR3nt: TGCGCCAGCAGCCGAGACAGGTCCTCTGGAAACACCATATATTTT
CDR3aa: CASSRDRSSGNTIYF

d_gene: NA
j_gene: TRBJ2-7
abundance: NA
v_gene: TRBV4-3
CDR3nt: TGCGCCAGCAGCCAAGATGCTACTCCCATTTCCTACGAGCAGTACTTC
CDR3aa: CASSQDATPISYEQYF

d_gene: TRBD1
j_gene: TRBJ1-6
abundance: few
v_gene: TRBV27
CDR3nt: TGTGCCAGCAGGTCATCCGGGACAGGTTATAATTCACCCCTCCACTTT
CDR3aa: CASRSSGTGYNSPLHF

d_gene: TRBD1
j_gene: TRBJ1-1
abundance: NA
v_gene: TRBV7-2
CDR3nt: TGTGCCAGCAGCAAGGGACAGAAGAACACTGAAGCTTTCTTT
CDR3aa: CASSKGQKNTEAFF

d_gene: TRBD2
j_gene: TRBJ2-7
abundance: NA
v_gene: TRBV5-1
CDR3nt: TGCGCCAGCAGCTTGAACGGAGCGGGGGGGCCCCATTACGAGCAGTACTTC
CDR3aa: CASSLNGAGGPHYEQYF

d_gene: TRBD1
j_gene: TRBJ1-1
abundance: NA
v_gene: TRBV19
CDR3nt: TGTGCCAGTAGTCACGACAGGGGGCCTCCGAAAGCTTTCTTT
CDR3aa: CASSHDRGPPKAFF

d_gene: TRBD2
j_gene: TRBJ2-2
abundance: once
v_gene: TRBV4-2
CDR3nt: TGTGCCAGCAGCCAAGAGGGCGGGGGGGCATCGGGGGAGCTGTTTTTT
CDR3aa: CASSQEGGGASGELFF

d_gene: TRBD1
j_gene: TRBJ1-5
abundance: NA
v_gene: TRBV19
CDR3nt: TGTGCCAGTAATAGACAGGGAGGTAATCAGCCCCAGCATTTT
CDR3aa: CASNRQGGNQPQHF

d_gene: TRBD1
j_gene: TRBJ1-1
abundance: NA
v_gene: TRBV10-3
CDR3nt: TGTGCCATGCAGGGACAGCTGAACACTGAAGCTTTCTTT
CDR3aa: CAMQGQLNTEAFF

d_gene: TRBD1
j_gene: TRBJ1-4
abundance: NA
v_gene: TRBV18
CDR3nt: TGTGCCAGCTCACCGGACAGGGTGAGTGAAAAACTGTTTTTT
CDR3aa: CASSPDRVSEKLFF

d_gene: TRBD2
j_gene: TRBJ2-5
abundance: NA
v_gene: TRBV5-1
CDR3nt: TGCGCCAGCAGCCGGACTAGCGGGGGACAAGAGACCCAGTACTTC
CDR3aa: CASSRTSGGQETQYF

d_gene: TRBD2
j_gene: TRBJ2-5
abundance: NA
v_gene: TRBV19
CDR3nt: TGTGCCAGTAGTCCTAGGACTAGCGGGGCCGGTGAGACCCAGTACTTC
CDR3aa: CASSPRTSGAGETQYF

d_gene: TRBD2
j_gene: TRBJ2-7
abundance: NA
v_gene: TRBV7-9
CDR3nt: TGTGCCAGCAGCCCCTTCGGGGGGAGCTCCTACGAGCAGTACTTC
CDR3aa: CASSPFGGSSYEQYF

d_gene: NA
j_gene: TRBJ1-2
abundance: NA
v_gene: TRBV15
CDR3nt: TGTGCCACCAGCGGTGACAGAGTTGTCCCTCTCTTC
CDR3aa: CATSGDRVVPLF